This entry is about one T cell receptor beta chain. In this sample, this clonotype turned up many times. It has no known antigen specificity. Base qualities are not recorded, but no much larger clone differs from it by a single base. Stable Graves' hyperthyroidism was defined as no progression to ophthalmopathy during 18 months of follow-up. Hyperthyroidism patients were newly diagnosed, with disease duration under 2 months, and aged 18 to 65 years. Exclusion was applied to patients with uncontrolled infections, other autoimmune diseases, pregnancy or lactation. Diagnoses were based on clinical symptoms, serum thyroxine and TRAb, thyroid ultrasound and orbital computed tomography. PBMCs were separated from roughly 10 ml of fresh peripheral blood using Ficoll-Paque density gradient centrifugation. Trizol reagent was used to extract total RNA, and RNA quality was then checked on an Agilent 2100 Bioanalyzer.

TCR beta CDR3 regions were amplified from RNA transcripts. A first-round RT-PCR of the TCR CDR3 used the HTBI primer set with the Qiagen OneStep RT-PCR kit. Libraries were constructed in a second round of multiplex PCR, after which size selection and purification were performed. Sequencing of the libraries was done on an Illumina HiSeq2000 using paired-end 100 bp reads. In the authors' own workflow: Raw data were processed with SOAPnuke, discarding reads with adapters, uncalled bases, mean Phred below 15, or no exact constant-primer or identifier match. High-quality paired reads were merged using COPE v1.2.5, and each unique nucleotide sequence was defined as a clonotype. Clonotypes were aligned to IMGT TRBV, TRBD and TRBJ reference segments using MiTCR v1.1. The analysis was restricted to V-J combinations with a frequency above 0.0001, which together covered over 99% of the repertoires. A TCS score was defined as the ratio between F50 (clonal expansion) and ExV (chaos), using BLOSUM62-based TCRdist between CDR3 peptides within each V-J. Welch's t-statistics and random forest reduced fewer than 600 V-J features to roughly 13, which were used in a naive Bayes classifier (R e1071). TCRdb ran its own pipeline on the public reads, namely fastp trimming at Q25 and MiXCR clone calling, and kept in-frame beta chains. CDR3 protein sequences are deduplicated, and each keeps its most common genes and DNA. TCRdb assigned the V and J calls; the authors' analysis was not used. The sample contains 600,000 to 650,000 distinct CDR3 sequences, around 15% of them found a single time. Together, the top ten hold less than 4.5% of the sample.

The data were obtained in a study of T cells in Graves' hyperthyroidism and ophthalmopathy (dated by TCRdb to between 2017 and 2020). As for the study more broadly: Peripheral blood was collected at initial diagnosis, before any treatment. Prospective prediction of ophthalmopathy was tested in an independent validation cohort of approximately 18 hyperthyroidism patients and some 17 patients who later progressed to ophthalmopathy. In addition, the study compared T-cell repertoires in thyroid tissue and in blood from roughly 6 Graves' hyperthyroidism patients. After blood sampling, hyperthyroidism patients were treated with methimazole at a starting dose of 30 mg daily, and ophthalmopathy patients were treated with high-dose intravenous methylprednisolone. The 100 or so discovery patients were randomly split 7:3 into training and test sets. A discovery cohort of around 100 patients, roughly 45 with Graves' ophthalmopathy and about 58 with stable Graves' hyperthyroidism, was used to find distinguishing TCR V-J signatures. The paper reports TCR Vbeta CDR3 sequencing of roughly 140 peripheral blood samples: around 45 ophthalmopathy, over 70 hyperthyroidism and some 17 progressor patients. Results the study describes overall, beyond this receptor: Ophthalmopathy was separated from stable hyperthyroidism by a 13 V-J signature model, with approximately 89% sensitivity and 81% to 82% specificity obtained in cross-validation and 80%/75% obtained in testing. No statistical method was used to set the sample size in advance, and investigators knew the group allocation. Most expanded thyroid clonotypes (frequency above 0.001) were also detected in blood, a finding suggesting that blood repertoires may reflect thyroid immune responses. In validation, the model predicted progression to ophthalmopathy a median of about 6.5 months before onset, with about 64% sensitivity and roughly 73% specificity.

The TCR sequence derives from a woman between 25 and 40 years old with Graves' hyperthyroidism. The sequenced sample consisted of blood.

The DNA sequence reads TGCAGTGCTAAGAAAGGACTAGCGGGGGTGTACGAGCAGTACTTC. Its protein is CSAKKGLAGVYEQYF. The V gene is TRBV20-1 and the J gene is TRBJ2-7, with 13 bases matching TRBD2. Trimming takes 4 bases off V and 4 bases off J; junction bases not matched to a gene: 7. The CDR3 starts with the cysteine, ends with the phenylalanine, and has 15 residues. The only DNA kept is the CDR3, 45 bases in frame from the first base. CDR1 and CDR2 are drawn from the germline V gene (reference sequence): DFQATT, SNEGSKA.